The clone carrying this T cell receptor (beta chain) came up many times. What it recognizes is unknown. Relative to the germline gene, one junction end is altered; a read error may explain this. This CDR3 is built from 12 residues. The data stem from a study of human T cells and chemical hapten exposure. At the level of the study: DPC (0.01%) was patch tested on the upper back and read at 6 days. Slight differences in pooled library volume were the main source of varying TCR yields across samples.

Findings and caveats of the study: Counts of expanded TCRs (at PT1) showed a positive correlation with patch test score.

TCRdb itself ran the RACE reads through MiXCR, one entry per CDR3 protein. Of around 75,000 distinct CDR3 sequences listed, approximately 10% are singletons. Time point given: patch test 2, 6 weeks after DPC sensitization. Documented treatment: therapeutic diphenylcyclopropenone sensitization with weekly scalp DPC. The sample consisted of whole blood, taken in connection with sensitization to the hapten diphenylcyclopropenone (DPC). The chain joins TRBV12-3 or TRBV12-4 to TRBJ2-7, with 8 bases that match TRBD2. The receptor's source is a woman in her 50s with alopecia areata. Some clones in this sample may be carry-over from other donors' samples. CDR3 DNA: TGTGCCAGCAGTGGCGCCGGGACTAGGTCGGGCTTC. It specifies CASSGAGTRSGF.